This T cell receptor (beta chain) was observed in a study of blood T cells in healthy people across ages. Concerning this clonotype itself: Its target is not known.

The CDR3 is 15 amino acids. Germline trimming cut 5 bases from V and 1 base from J; bases unmatched to any gene: 5. Germline values: CDR1 SEHNR, CDR2 FQNEAQ (reference sequence). Study results and limitations: More naive CD4+ cells and higher diversity were found in long-lived than in aged donors.

Together with a sample-barcoded 5' primer, a J-beta primer mix was included in a second PCR lasting about 7 to 11 cycles. TCRdb redid the calling of the 5' RACE reads with MiXCR, one entry per CDR3 protein. The sample records approximately 850,000 distinct CDR3 sequences, around 43% being singletons. The sequenced sample was blood. The rearrangement uses TRBV7-9 and TRBJ2-1; TRBD1 aligns across 7 bases. The clonotype originates from a man aged 55 to 70 in good health. Here the CDR3 DNA reads TGTGCCAGCAGCCGGGACAGATTTTCCTACAATGAGCAGTTCTTC. It codes for CASSRDRFSYNEQFF.